This section outlines one T cell receptor beta chain sequence together with its context. Its antigen is not identified. Trimming pared 6 bases from V and 5 bases from J, leaving 14 bases between. Germline assignment: CDR1 SNHLY and CDR2 FYNNEI. This CDR3 has 14 amino acids. This record belongs to a study of CD4+ T cells in melanoma. Some clones are missing from TCRdb's copy, which holds only in-frame ones; the method was immunoSEQ multiplex PCR. The profile shows 9,500 to 10,000 clones, less than 85% of them singletons. Findings and limits, study-wide: CD8+ T cell, macrophage and B cell function reportedly correlated with neoantigen-specific CD4+ T cells. Reportedly, melanoma neoantigen-specific CD4+ T cells showed varied differentiation states.

The chain employs TRBV2 and TRBJ1-5, with D possibly being TRBD1 (5 bases). This clonotype was obtained from a human donor with melanoma. Material for sequencing was cells from a culture (not recorded whether cultured in vitro). In DNA, the CDR3 is TGTGCCAGCAGGGGGGTGGGAGCTGATCAGCCCCAGCATTTT. Amino acids: CASRGVGADQPQHF. Looking up the rest from reference TRBV2 and TRBJ1-5 gives the full variable domain: EPEVTQTPSHQVTQMGQEVILRCVPISNHLYFYWYRQILGQKVEFLVSFYNNEISEKSEIFDDQFSVERPDGSNFTLKIRSTKLEDSAMYFCASRGVGADQPQHFGDGTRLSIL.